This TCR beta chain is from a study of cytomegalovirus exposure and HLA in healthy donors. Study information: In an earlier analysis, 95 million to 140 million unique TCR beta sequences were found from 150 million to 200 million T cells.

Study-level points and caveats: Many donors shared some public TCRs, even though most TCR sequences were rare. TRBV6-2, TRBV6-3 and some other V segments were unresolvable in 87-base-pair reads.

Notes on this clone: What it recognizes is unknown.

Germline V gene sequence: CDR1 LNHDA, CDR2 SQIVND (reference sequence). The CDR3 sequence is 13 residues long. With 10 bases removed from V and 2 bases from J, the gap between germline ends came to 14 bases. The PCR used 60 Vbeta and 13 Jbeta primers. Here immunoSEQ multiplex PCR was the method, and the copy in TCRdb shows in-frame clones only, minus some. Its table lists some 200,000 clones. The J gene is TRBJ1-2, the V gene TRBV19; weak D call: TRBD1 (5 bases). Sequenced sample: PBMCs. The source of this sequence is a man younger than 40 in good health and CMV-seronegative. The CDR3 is CATHPQGNYGYTF. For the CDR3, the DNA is TGTGCCACCCACCCCCAGGGAAACTATGGCTACACCTTC.